One TCR beta chain is described in this entry. Its antigen is undetermined. Germline trimming cut 3 bases from V and 10 bases from J; bases unmatched to any gene: 3. Germline CDR1 reads SGDLS; CDR2 reads YYNGEE. The CDR3 is 12 residues long. The data originate from a study of T cells in Graves' hyperthyroidism and ophthalmopathy. Whole-study context: Specimen type is peripheral blood, collected at initial diagnosis prior to any treatment. The study, taken as a whole, reports: The majority of expanded thyroid clonotypes above 0.001 also appeared in blood.

Researchers took RNA transcripts and amplified the TCR beta CDR3 regions from them. Primed by the HTBI set, a first-round RT-PCR was run on the TCR CDR3. TCRdb re-called the multiplex PCR reads through MiXCR, storing one row per CDR3 protein. The table includes approximately 690,000 distinct CDR3 sequences, less than 25% detected once. The chain is built from TRBV9 and TRBJ1-1; 10 bases agree with TRBD1. The sequence derives from a man aged 25 to 40 with Graves' ophthalmopathy. The specimen sequenced was blood. In DNA form, the CDR3 reads TGTGCCAGCAGCGCCGACAGGGGGCCAGCTTTCTTT. This translates into CASSADRGPAFF. Full variable domain (missing parts from reference TRBV9 and TRBJ1-1): DSGVTQTPKHLITATGQRVTLRCSPRSGDLSVYWYQQSLDQGLQFLIQYYNGEERAKGNILERFSAQQFPDLHSELNLSSLELGDSALYFCASSADRGPAFFGQGTRLTVV.